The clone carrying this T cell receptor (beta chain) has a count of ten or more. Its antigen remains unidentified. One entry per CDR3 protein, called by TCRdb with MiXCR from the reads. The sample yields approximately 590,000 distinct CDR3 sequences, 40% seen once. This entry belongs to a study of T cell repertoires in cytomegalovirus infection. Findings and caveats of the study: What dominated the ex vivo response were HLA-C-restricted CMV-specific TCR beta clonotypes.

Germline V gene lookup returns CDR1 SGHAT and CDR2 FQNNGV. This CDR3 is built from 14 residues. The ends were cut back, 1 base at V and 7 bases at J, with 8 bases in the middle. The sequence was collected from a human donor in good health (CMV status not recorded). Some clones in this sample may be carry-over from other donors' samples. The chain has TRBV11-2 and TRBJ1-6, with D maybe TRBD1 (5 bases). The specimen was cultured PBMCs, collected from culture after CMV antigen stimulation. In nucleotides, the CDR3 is TGTGCCAGCAGCTTAGGCTACAGGAATTCACCCCTCCACTTT. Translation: CASSLGYRNSPLHF. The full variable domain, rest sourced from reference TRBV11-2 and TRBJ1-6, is EAGVAQSPRYKIIEKRQSVAFWCNPISGHATLYWYQQILGQGPKLLIQFQNNGVVDDSQLPKDRFSAERLKGVDSTLKIQPAKLEDSAVYLCASSLGYRNSPLHFGNGTRLTVT.